This is a list of T cell receptor beta chains from one sample in a study of blood T cell repertoires in COVID-19. The protocol was immunoSEQ multiplex PCR, while the TCRdb copy is restricted to in-frame clones and leaves out a portion. The sample lists about 250,000 clones, 83% occurring once. Sequencing used peripheral blood. The receptor set was obtained from a human donor in a cohort sampled during active COVID-19. Both conserved end residues are part of each CDR3. A D gene is named only where the DNA matches it firmly. Size tells how often a clone was seen (once, few, many) or the class of an expanded clone, and some rows leave it out.

clone_size | j_call | v_call | d_call | cdr3_length | cdr3_nt | cdr3_aa
NA | TRBJ2-7 | TRBV28 | NA | 15 | TGTGCCAGCAGTTCCTTTGCGGGACGCAACTACGAGCAGTACTTC | CASSSFAGRNYEQYF
NA | TRBJ1-2 | TRBV16 | TRBD1 | 17 | TGTGCCAGCAGCCCTTCCGGGACAGGGAGGAGTAACTATGGCTACACCTTC | CASSPSGTGRSNYGYTF
once | TRBJ1-2 | TRBV7-2 | TRBD1 | 14 | TGTGCCAGCAGCCCTCGACAGGGTCAGCATGGCTACACCTTC | CASSPRQGQHGYTF
NA | TRBJ2-5 | TRBV19 | NA | 14 | TGTGCCAGTACCAACGGACAGTTCCAAGAGACCCAGTACTTC | CASTNGQFQETQYF
NA | TRBJ1-5 | TRBV7-2 | NA | 13 | TGTGCCAGCAGCTTAGCGCGGAGTCAGCCCCAGCATTTT | CASSLARSQPQHF
NA | TRBJ2-7 | TRBV27 | TRBD1 | 15 | TGTGCCAGCAGTGACAGGGGGCGCTTAGGGTTCGAGCAGTACTTC | CASSDRGRLGFEQYF
NA | TRBJ2-1 | TRBV7-9 | TRBD2 | 15 | TGTGCCCCCCGGGACGGGACTAGCGGCAACAATGAGCAGTTCTTC | CAPRDGTSGNNEQFF
once | TRBJ1-6 | TRBV5-1 | NA | 14 | TGCGCCAGCAGCAATCAGGGGTTAGGTTCACCCCTCCACTTT | CASSNQGLGSPLHF
NA | TRBJ2-5 | TRBV5-1 | TRBD1 | 16 | TGCGCCAGCAGCGCCACCGGACAGGGGGCCCAAGAGACCCAGTACTTC | CASSATGQGAQETQYF
once | TRBJ2-7 | TRBV4-2 | NA | 18 | TGTGCCAGCAGCCAAGAAAGGGGAGGGGCAGGGGCTTCCTACGAGCAGTACTTC | CASSQERGGAGASYEQYF
NA | TRBJ1-5 | TRBV28 | NA | 12 | TGTGCCAGCAACATCCTACGGAGGACCCAGCATTTT | CASNILRRTQHF
NA | TRBJ1-5 | TRBV7-9 | TRBD1 | 14 | TGTGCCAGCAGCTCGACAGGGGCTAATCAGCCCCAGCATTTT | CASSSTGANQPQHF
NA | TRBJ2-3 | TRBV3-1/TRBV3-2 | NA | 18 | TGTGCCAGCAGCCAATCAAGGGGGGGACGGCCTAGCACAGATACGCAGTATTTT | CASSQSRGGRPSTDTQYF
NA | TRBJ2-3 | TRBV5-1 | NA | 13 | TGCGCCAGCAGCTTTCGGGACTCAGATACGCAGTATTTT | CASSFRDSDTQYF
NA | TRBJ1-1 | TRBV6-5 | NA | 14 | TGTGCCAGCGGCTTGCGGGACGGAGACACTGAAGCTTTCTTT | CASGLRDGDTEAFF
NA | TRBJ1-1 | TRBV5-8 | NA | 14 | TGTGCCAGCAGCCGGCATGGGGCAGACACTGAAGCTTTCTTT | CASSRHGADTEAFF
NA | TRBJ1-1 | TRBV27 | TRBD1 | 16 | TGTGCCAGCAGTTTACCGTTACAGGGGGCCGGCACTGAAGCTTTCTTT | CASSLPLQGAGTEAFF
NA | TRBJ2-7 | TRBV18 | TRBD1 | 14 | TGTGCCAGCTCACTTGGGACAGGGACCTACGAGCAGTACTTC | CASSLGTGTYEQYF
NA | TRBJ1-1 | TRBV13 | TRBD1 | 14 | TGTGCCAGCAGGTTACAGGGGGTGGGAGCTGAAGCTTTCTTT | CASRLQGVGAEAFF
few | TRBJ1-5 | TRBV19 | TRBD1 | 15 | TGTGCCAGTACCCCAGGGGGCGCGGGCAATCAGCCCCAGCATTTT | CASTPGGAGNQPQHF
NA | TRBJ2-7 | TRBV5-5 | TRBD1 | 14 | TGTGCCAGCAGCCCGGGACAGGGATGGGACGAGCAGTACTTC | CASSPGQGWDEQYF
NA | TRBJ1-1 | TRBV5-1 | NA | 15 | TGCGCCAGCAGCTTGGCAGGGATAATGAACACTGAAGCTTTCTTT | CASSLAGIMNTEAFF
NA | TRBJ1-3 | TRBV29-1 | NA | 14 | TGCAGCGCTGTACAGTCTTACTCTGGAAACACCATATATTTT | CSAVQSYSGNTIYF
NA | TRBJ2-5 | TRBV3-1/TRBV3-2 | TRBD2 | 16 | TGTGCCAGCACCGGATCCCAAGCGGGGAGGCAAGAGACCCAGTACTTC | CASTGSQAGRQETQYF
NA | TRBJ2-1 | TRBV24-1 | NA | 12 | TGTGCCACCAGTACTCCCCAGGGGGAGCAGTTCTTC | CATSTPQGEQFF
NA | TRBJ1-1 | TRBV7-2 | NA | 14 | TGTGCCAGCACCCCGTTTGGGGCGAACACTGAAGCTTTCTTT | CASTPFGANTEAFF
NA | TRBJ2-1 | TRBV9 | NA | 17 | TGTGCCAGCAGCGTATCCTTTGGACAGAGAAACTACAATGAGCAGTTCTTC | CASSVSFGQRNYNEQFF
few | TRBJ2-2 | TRBV6-6 | NA | 14 | TGTGCCAGCAGGTGGACAGATGGTACCGGGGAGCTGTTTTTT | CASRWTDGTGELFF
NA | TRBJ1-2 | TRBV16 | NA | 17 | TGTGCCAGCAGCCCCCGACAGGAGCCACCTTCTAACTATGGCTACACCTTC | CASSPRQEPPSNYGYTF
NA | TRBJ2-2 | TRBV19 | NA | 14 | TGTGCCAGTAGTAGAACAGGGACCACCGGGGAGCTGTTTTTT | CASSRTGTTGELFF
NA | TRBJ2-4 | TRBV12-3/TRBV12-4 | NA | 13 | TGTGCCAGCAGTTCAGTCGACATTGGCATTCAGTACTTC | CASSSVDIGIQYF
NA | TRBJ2-1 | TRBV10-2 | NA | 16 | TGCGCCAGCAGTGATTTACAGGGGAGGTCGTTAGATGAGCAGTTCTTC | CASSDLQGRSLDEQFF
NA | TRBJ1-2 | TRBV28 | NA | 12 | TGTGCCAGCAGTAGCCGGGGTTATGGCTACACCTTC | CASSSRGYGYTF
NA | TRBJ2-1 | TRBV5-1 | NA | 12 | TGCGCCAGCAGCTTGGAGGGGGATGAGCAGTTCTTC | CASSLEGDEQFF
NA | TRBJ2-7 | TRBV29-1 | TRBD1 | 13 | TGCAGCGTCGAAGGTCACAGGGGGAACGAGCAGTACTTC | CSVEGHRGNEQYF
NA | TRBJ2-1 | TRBV7-3 | TRBD2 | 16 | TGTGCCAGCAGCTTAAAGGAGCGGGGGGCCTACAATGAGCAGTTCTTC | CASSLKERGAYNEQFF
once | TRBJ1-2 | TRBV29-1 | NA | 11 | TGCAGCGTTGAAGCGGAGCGGGGCTACACCTTC | CSVEAERGYTF
NA | TRBJ2-5 | TRBV10-3 | NA | 14 | TGTGCCATCAGGGCAGGGAATTCTCAAGAGACCCAGTACTTC | CAIRAGNSQETQYF
NA | TRBJ2-7 | TRBV7-2 | TRBD2 | 18 | TGTGCCAGCAGCCCCAAATTCCGTAGCGGGAGGGAGAATCGCGAGCAGTACTTC | CASSPKFRSGRENREQYF
NA | TRBJ2-2 | TRBV4-1 | TRBD2 | 17 | TGCGCCAGCAGCCAAGAAGGCACGGGAGGAATCACCGGGGAGCTGTTTTTT | CASSQEGTGGITGELFF
NA | TRBJ1-2 | TRBV29-1 | NA | 14 | TGCAGCGTCACTCCTGCGGAGAGCCCCTATGGCTACACCTTC | CSVTPAESPYGYTF
once | TRBJ2-1 | TRBV12-3/TRBV12-4 | TRBD2 | 12 | TGTGCCACCCGGGAGGGCGTAAATGAGCAGTTCTTC | CATREGVNEQFF
NA | TRBJ1-1 | TRBV10-3 | TRBD1 | 14 | TGTGCCATCAACGAGGGAACAGGGGAAACTGAAGCTTTCTTT | CAINEGTGETEAFF
NA | TRBJ2-7 | TRBV11-3 | NA | 13 | TGTGCCAGCAGCCCAGGGTGGACCTACGAGCAGTACTTC | CASSPGWTYEQYF
NA | TRBJ1-6 | TRBV27 | TRBD1 | 18 | TGTGCCAGCAGTAAAAAACAGGGACAGGGGACGTATAATTCACCCCTCCACTTT | CASSKKQGQGTYNSPLHF
NA | TRBJ2-7 | TRBV5-1 | NA | 15 | TGCGCCAGCAGCTTGGATTTGGGCAGGAGGTACGAGCAGTACTTC | CASSLDLGRRYEQYF
NA | TRBJ2-3 | TRBV19 | NA | 13 | TGTGCCAGTAGTATCAATCTAAGAGATACGCAGTATTTT | CASSINLRDTQYF
NA | TRBJ1-5 | TRBV2 | TRBD1 | 14 | TGTGCCAGCTTGGACAGGGTGAGCAATCAGCCCCAGCATTTT | CASLDRVSNQPQHF